Each of the 29 T cell receptor beta chains below was sequenced from the same sample in a study of blood T cell repertoires in COVID-19. Measured with immunoSEQ multiplex PCR; TCRdb has only the in-frame clones, and not every one. The sample comprises approximately 71,000 clones, over 60% of which are singletons, and 23% rests with the top ten. Material: peripheral blood. Every receptor here comes from a human donor in a cohort sampled during active COVID-19.

The CDR3 DNA is TGTGCCAGCAGCGTCACAAGCACAGATACGCAGTATTTT. Amino acids: CASSVTSTDTQYF. The chain joins TRBV9 to TRBJ2-3; D remains unclear. Trimming took off 2 bases at V and 0 bases at J, with 4 bases between the two ends. Per the germline V gene, CDR1 is SGDLS and CDR2 is YYNGEE. The CDR3 covers 13 residues.

V and J are TRBV21-1 and TRBJ2-5; the table's D call, TRBD2, has no DNA check behind it. TRBV21-1 is shown as a pseudogene. CDR3 length: 14 residues. Here the CDR3 DNA reads TGTGCCAGCAGCAGACTAGCGGCACAAGAGACCCAGTACTTC. It yields the protein CASSRLAAQETQYF.

V gene TRBV7-2 combines with J gene TRBJ2-1; 7 bases are shared with TRBD2. The junction had 14 bases not matched to a gene; V was cut back by 5 bases and J by 7 bases. Germline V gene sequence: CDR1 SGHTA, CDR2 FQGNSA. The CDR3 spans 16 residues. The DNA for the CDR3 is TGTGCCAGCAGCCCCAAGACTAGCAATTGGTATAATGAGCAGTTCTTC. It encodes CASSPKTSNWYNEQFF.

The J gene is TRBJ2-7, the V gene TRBV6-6; TRBD1 matches at 9 bases. This CDR3 region has 15 residues. Trimming at V came to 2 bases and at J to 4 bases, leaving 6 bases not matched to a gene. The germline CDR1 and CDR2 sequences are MNHNY and SVGAGI (reference sequence). The CDR3 region is CASSYRQGVGYEQYF. The CDR3 nucleotides read TGTGCCAGCAGTTACAGACAGGGGGTTGGGTACGAGCAGTACTTC.

The chain couples TRBV15 to TRBJ1-2; D may be TRBD1 (5 bases). CDR1 is LNHNV, CDR2 YYDKDF, per germline (reference sequence). Between the trimmed V and J ends, which lost 0 bases and 9 bases, there was a span of 14 bases. This CDR3 contains 14 residues. Here the CDR3 DNA reads TGTGCCACCAGCAGAGATGTACAGGCCCATCGCTACACCTTC. This encodes CATSRDVQAHRYTF. The complete variable domain, with remaining parts taken from reference TRBV15 and TRBJ1-2, reads DAMVIQNPRYQVTQFGKPVTLSCSQTLNHNVMYWYQQKSSQAPKLLFHYYDKDFNNEADTPDNFQSRRPNTSFCFLDIRSPGLGDTAMYLCATSRDVQAHRYTFGSGTRLTVV.

This chain links TRBV19 with TRBJ2-2; tentative D call: TRBD1 (6 bases). With 4 bases removed from V and 4 bases from J, the gap between germline ends came to 13 bases. Germline CDR1 reads LNHDA; CDR2 reads SQIVND (reference sequence). This CDR3 has 15 residues. CDR3 in amino acids: CASSTPTGSTGELFF. CDR3 DNA: TGTGCCAGTAGTACACCCACAGGGTCCACCGGGGAGCTGTTTTTT. Supplemented by reference TRBV19 and TRBJ2-2, the full variable domain reads DGGITQSPKYLFRKEGQNVTLSCEQNLNHDAMYWYRQDPGQGLRLIYYSQIVNDFQKGDIAEGYSVSREKKESFPLTVTSAQKNPTAFYLCASSTPTGSTGELFFGEGSRLTVL.

CDR3 nucleotide sequence: TGTGCCAGCAGTTTATCTCAGGGGTTCGGCAATCAGCCCCAGCATTTT. Its translation: CASSLSQGFGNQPQHF. V is TRBV28 and J is TRBJ1-5; possibly TRBD1 for D (6 bases). Germline CDR1 is MDHEN and CDR2 is SYDVKM. Trimming stripped 1 base from V and 2 bases from J, with 12 bases between. CDR3 length: 16 residues.

This chain uses TRBV28 with TRBJ2-7; 15 bases map to TRBD2. This CDR3 has 18 amino acids. Trimming removed 6 bases from V and 6 bases from J; junction bases left unmatched: 15. Per germline, CDR1 MDHEN and CDR2 SYDVKM. The CDR3 reads CASSPSGLAGGGIVEQYF. The CDR3 DNA sequence: TGTGCCAGCAGCCCATCGGGACTAGCGGGAGGTGGGATCGTCGAGCAGTACTTC.

This clone occurred once. The chain links TRBV6-5 to TRBJ2-5, with 11 bases matching TRBD1. Unmatched junction bases numbered 5, after V lost 0 bases and J lost 5 bases. The germline CDR1 and CDR2 sequences are MNHEY and SVGAGI. The CDR3 is made up of 16 amino acids. The CDR3: CASSYSRTGGGETQYF. In DNA form, the CDR3 reads TGTGCCAGCAGTTACTCTCGGACAGGGGGCGGGGAGACCCAGTACTTC.

The chain employs TRBV28 and TRBJ1-5, with a possible D match to TRBD1 (5 bases). V lost 5 bases and J lost 3, with 11 bases in between. The CDR3 covers 14 residues. CDR1 and CDR2 from the germline V gene are MDHEN and SYDVKM. The CDR3 here is CASSRGSYNQPQHF. Here the CDR3 DNA reads TGTGCCAGCAGTAGGGGTTCGTACAATCAGCCCCAGCATTTT.

The chain carries TRBV19 and TRBJ2-2, with 8 bases identical to TRBD2. The CDR3 has 16 amino acids. Germline CDR1 LNHDA, CDR2 SQIVND (reference sequence). Trimming cost V 5 bases and J 4 bases; bases outside gene matches: 9. CDR3 loop: CASSAQSGGITGELFF. In DNA form, the CDR3 reads TGTGCCAGTAGTGCTCAATCGGGGGGGATCACCGGGGAGCTGTTTTTT.

DNA for the CDR3: TGTGCCAGCTCACCAGAGGTCCTAGCGGTAGATAGCATTCAGTACTTC. This sequence encodes CASSPEVLAVDSIQYF. This chain links TRBV18 with TRBJ2-4, with TRBD2 matching over 7 bases. This CDR3 spans 16 amino acids. V was clipped by 2 bases and J by 9 bases; unmatched bases: 13. CDR1 KGHSH and CDR2 LQKENI come from the germline V gene.

The chain carries TRBV10-3 and TRBJ1-1; D is possibly TRBD1 (5 bases). The CDR3 contains 12 residues. Deletions cut 4 bases from V and 5 bases from J, with 8 bases between. CDR1 ENHRY and CDR2 SYGVKD come from the germline V gene. The CDR3 is CAISVGGTEAFF. The CDR3 DNA reads TGTGCCATCAGTGTGGGGGGAACTGAAGCTTTCTTT.

The CDR3 is CAGLPRTFATLNEQFF. In DNA, the CDR3 is TGTGCCGGCTTACCTCGGACTTTTGCCACCCTAAATGAGCAGTTCTTC. The chain joins TRBV30 to TRBJ2-1; possible D gene TRBD2, 5 bases. The CDR3 is 16 residues long. Germline V gene lookup returns CDR1 GTSNPN and CDR2 SVGIG (reference sequence). The germline V and J ends were trimmed by 8 bases and 7 bases, with 27 bases remaining between them.

CDR3 protein: CASSSKQGVTGEQYF. Written as DNA, the CDR3 is TGTGCCAGCAGCTCCAAACAGGGCGTCACGGGAGAGCAGTACTTC. V is TRBV7-6 and J is TRBJ2-7; D may be TRBD1 (6 bases). V was clipped by 4 bases and J by 7 bases, with 20 bases between them. Germline assignment: CDR1 SGHVS and CDR2 FNYEAQ. The CDR3 totals 15 residues.

The chain is built from TRBV12-3 or TRBV12-4 and TRBJ2-3, with D possibly being TRBD2 (5 bases). V lost 5 bases to trimming and J lost 3 bases, with 9 bases between them. CDR3 size: 13 residues. CDR3 amino acids: CASSLDLTDTQYF. The DNA for the CDR3 is TGTGCCAGCAGTCTGGACTTAACAGATACGCAGTATTTT.

This clone has a single count. CDR3 coding DNA: TGTGCCAGCAGCTTACTTAGAAATGAGCAGTTCTTC. This sequence encodes CASSLLRNEQFF. The chain is built from TRBV7-9 and TRBJ2-1; D is unresolved. The V end lost 2 bases, the J end lost 7 bases, and 6 bases lay between the germline ends. In germline, CDR1 is SEHNR, CDR2 FQNEAQ (reference sequence). There are 12 residues in the CDR3.

The chain couples TRBV19 to TRBJ2-3; 8 bases are a match to TRBD1. V lost 7 bases, J lost 4 bases, and 7 bases stayed unmatched. The CDR3 is made up of 14 amino acids. From germline, CDR1 is LNHDA and CDR2 SQIVND (reference sequence). CDR3: CASNMGQASDTQYF. The CDR3 bases are TGTGCCAGTAATATGGGACAGGCCTCAGATACGCAGTATTTT.

This clone has just a few counts. V gene TRBV30 combines with J gene TRBJ1-1; weak D call: TRBD1 (6 bases). The CDR3 loop spans 14 amino acids. Trimming left V 0 bases short and J 11 bases short, with 19 bases between. Germline V gives CDR1 GTSNPN, CDR2 SVGIG (reference sequence). This chain's CDR3 is CAWSVHLGARGAFF. CDR3 nucleotide sequence: TGTGCCTGGAGTGTACATCTGGGGGCTCGCGGTGCTTTCTTT.

The chain recombines TRBV7-2 with TRBJ2-5, with 7 bases identical to TRBD2. There are 14 residues in the CDR3. V lost 3 bases to trimming and J lost 5 bases; unmatched junction nucleotides: 6. Germline lookup yields CDR1 SGHTA and CDR2 FQGNSA. The CDR3 here is CASSLGGPRETQYF. CDR3 DNA: TGTGCCAGCAGCTTGGGAGGGCCACGGGAGACCCAGTACTTC.

The chain recombines TRBV27 with TRBJ1-3; 8 bases fit TRBD1. CDR3 length: 15 amino acids. V lost 2 bases, J lost 4 bases, and 4 bases stayed unmatched. Germline V gives CDR1 MNHEY, CDR2 SMNVEV (reference sequence). The CDR3 bases are TGTGCCAGCAGTTTACAGGGGGCCTTAGGAAACACCATATATTTT. Protein product: CASSLQGALGNTIYF.

The V gene is TRBV10-3, the J gene TRBJ1-5; D not resolved. Germline CDR1 and CDR2: ENHRY and SYGVKD. This CDR3 comprises 15 residues. Trimming removed 0 bases at V and 4 bases at J, with 10 bases between. CDR3 loop: CAISESGSSNQPQHF. The CDR3 region has the DNA TGTGCCATCAGTGAGTCGGGCAGTTCAAATCAGCCCCAGCATTTT.

The genes are TRBV19 and TRBJ1-1, with D uncertain. V gave up 0 bases and J gave up 0 bases, with 8 bases separating them. The length of the CDR3 is 15 residues. Germline V gives CDR1 LNHDA, CDR2 SQIVND (reference sequence). The CDR3 nucleotides are TGTGCCAGTAGTATAGAAACCCAGGTGAACACTGAAGCTTTCTTT. Its protein is CASSIETQVNTEAFF.

V and J are TRBV18 and TRBJ2-2, with TRBD1 identical over 9 bases. Germline CDR1 is KGHSH and CDR2 is LQKENI. J was trimmed by 6 bases and V by 6 bases; bases with no gene match: 8. This CDR3 comprises 15 residues. This CDR3 is CASSPNRGQPGELFF. DNA of the CDR3: TGTGCCAGCTCGCCCAACAGGGGGCAGCCCGGGGAGCTGTTTTTT.

The chain joins TRBV5-6 to TRBJ2-7, with 8 bases that match TRBD1. The CDR3 totals 15 residues. V dropped 4 bases and J dropped 6; count of bases not matched to a gene: 12. The V gene's germline CDR1 is SGHDT and CDR2 YYEEEE. CDR3 nucleotides: TGTGCCAGCAGCCCAAGGGGGACAGGAGGGATCGAGCAGTACTTC. Translation: CASSPRGTGGIEQYF.

CDR3 nucleotides: TGTGCCAGCAGCCAGACTAGCGGGGCTAACAATGAGCAGTTCTTC. This sequence encodes CASSQTSGANNEQFF. This chain uses TRBV3-1 (or the pseudogene TRBV3-2) with TRBJ2-1; the match to TRBD2 covers 11 bases. This CDR3 contains 15 residues. Trimming at V came to 3 bases and at J to 5 bases, leaving 3 bases not matched to a gene. Per the germline V gene, CDR1 is LGHDT and CDR2 is YNNKEL (reference sequence).

The rearrangement links TRBV19 to TRBJ1-6, with 7 positions matching TRBD1. This CDR3 contains 13 residues. V shed 8 bases, J shed 11 bases, and the junction held 9 bases outside the gene matches. Germline V gene sequence: CDR1 LNHDA, CDR2 SQIVND (reference sequence). The CDR3, as DNA: TGTGCCAGTCAACCAAACAGGGGTGCACCCCTCCACTTT. This codes for CASQPNRGAPLHF.

CDR3 coding DNA: TGTGCCAGCACCCCCACACCGGGACAGGGTAAGAATGAGCAGTTCTTC. Its protein product is CASTPTPGQGKNEQFF. This chain connects TRBV28 to TRBJ2-1, with 9 bases lining up with TRBD1. V shed 7 bases, J shed 7 bases, and the junction held 14 bases outside the gene matches. Germline assignment: CDR1 MDHEN and CDR2 SYDVKM. This CDR3 has 16 residues.

The J gene is TRBJ2-7, the V gene TRBV5-8; 8 bases are a match to TRBD2. The CDR3 extends over 17 amino acids. The V segment lost 0 bases and the J segment 0 bases; nucleotides outside the gene matches: 8. Per germline, CDR1 SGHTS and CDR2 YDEGEE. The CDR3 DNA reads as TGTGCCAGCAGCTTGGCCCGTGGACTAGCTAGCTCCTACGAGCAGTACTTC. This translates into CASSLARGLASSYEQYF.